This T cell receptor (beta chain) is from a study of blood T cell repertoires in COVID-19 (TCRdb year 2020). For context, the study as a whole: The collaborator samples originated in the United States, Italy and Spain and spanned the acute and convalescent phases of COVID-19. Where available, HLA class I and class II types were taken from metadata supplied by the sample provider and were not determined by assay-based typing. The sample metadata nearly always contained a de-identified subject ID, COVID-19 status, age in years and sex. The samples were drawn from two sources: the first 160 participants of the ongoing ImmuneRACE study, and over 950 subjects contributed by 6 global collaborators. A freely available public database, intended as a resource for researchers studying the immune response to SARS-CoV-2, is where the repertoires were released. Subjects who had been exposed to COVID-19, were actively infected with it, or had recovered from it provided the deeply sampled blood TCRbeta repertoires that made up the dataset. The material from the prospective study consisted of cDNA or gDNA derived from T cells, B-cell-depleted T cells, or PBMCs. General conclusions and limits of the study: The amount of clinical and demographic metadata varied by source and participant and was provided uncurated.

Each collaborating institution followed its own protocols to collect whole blood in K2EDTA tubes. For TCRbeta analysis, collaborators shipped samples in one of three forms: frozen whole blood, isolated PBMCs, or DNA extracted from either of those sample types. With respect to this clone: Its antigen remains unidentified. No clone much larger than this one lies a single base away; base qualities are absent.

From V the trimming removes 3 bases and from J it removes 2 bases, while the gene matches leave 7 bases of the junction unaccounted for. According to the germline V gene, CDR1 reads KGHSH and CDR2 reads LQKENI. The CDR3 numbers 17 residues from cysteine through phenylalanine. Just the 51-base CDR3 DNA is kept, in frame starting at base 1. The immunoSEQ Assay, a bias-controlled multiplex PCR, was used to amplify TCRbeta CDR3 regions from genomic DNA. Turning to the authors' computational methods: Within the assay, amplification of reference gene primers was used to estimate how many nucleated cells each sample contained. To quantify the absolute abundance of each unique TCRbeta CDR3 rearrangement, sequence reads were collapsed and filtered. For each sample, productive Simpson clonality was calculated as the square root of Simpson's diversity index across productive rearrangements. Sourced from immuneACCESS, this table was stored by TCRdb with only in-frame sequences that have V and J called. A share of the clones is absent; for the studies checked, an unresolved V gene accounts for under half, and the remainder has no known explanation. V and J calls plus clone size are reproduced from that table; the DNA served to infer D and trimming. The sample profile shows 46,000 or so clones; roughly nine tenths of them were found once. The top ten clones comprise under 20% of the sample.

Sequenced: peripheral blood. This clonotype originated in a man aged 65 to 79 with active COVID-19. The V gene is TRBV18 and the J gene is TRBJ2-1, with 10 bases matching TRBD1. DNA sequence: TGTGCCAGCTCACCCGACGTAGGGACAGGGGCCTACAATGAGCAGTTCTTC. It specifies CASSPDVGTGAYNEQFF.